These 5 T cell receptor beta chains were all obtained from the same sample, sequenced in a study of blood T cell repertoires in COVID-19. The table came from immunoSEQ multiplex PCR; TCRdb's copy has only in-frame clones and leaves some out. The repertoire consists of more than 200,000 clones, with 70% to 90% occurring once and the leading ten covering 3% to 3.5%. The sample taken for sequencing was peripheral blood. These TCRs come from a young man with active or convalescent COVID-19.

The chain joins TRBV10-2 to TRBJ1-1, with D possibly being TRBD1 (6 bases). CDR3 size: 14 residues. Germline V CDR1 and CDR2: WSHSY, SAAADI. V was cut by 4 bases and J by 1 base, with 10 bases left in between. The CDR3 nucleotides read TGCGCCAGCAGTGCCCAGGGGACGAACACTGAAGCTTTCTTT. It translates to CASSAQGTNTEAFF.

The chain has TRBV24-1 and TRBJ2-3, with 8 bases fitting TRBD1. V shed 4 bases and J 1 base; nucleotides not matched to a gene: 3. The CDR3 sequence is 15 residues long. Per the germline V gene, CDR1 is KGHDR and CDR2 is SFDVKD. CDR3 nucleotides: TGTGCCACCAGTGACGGACAGGGTGGCACAGATACGCAGTATTTT. It is translated as CATSDGQGGTDTQYF.

This clone was observed once. The chain has TRBV2 and TRBJ1-3; unclear D gene. Germline loops: CDR1 SNHLY, CDR2 FYNNEI. The V gene lost 8 bases and the J gene lost 4 bases, with 6 bases spanning the gap. The CDR3 runs 11 residues. CDR3 protein: CASSVGNTIYF. The CDR3 region has the DNA TGTGCCAGCTCAGTGGGAAACACCATATATTTT.

This chain connects TRBV4-2 to TRBJ1-2; a weak D match, TRBD1 (5 bases). V was clipped by 0 bases and J by 2 bases, with 16 bases between them. The germline gives CDR1 LGHNA, CDR2 YNFKEQ. This CDR3 spans 17 amino acids. The CDR3 region is CASSQDWGGTGNYGYTF. DNA of the CDR3: TGTGCCAGCAGCCAAGATTGGGGCGGGACCGGGAACTATGGCTACACCTTC.

The chain uses TRBV28 and TRBJ1-2; 7 bases agree with TRBD1. With 2 bases clipped from V and 4 bases from J, the junction kept 10 bases outside the gene matches. CDR1 and CDR2 (germline): MDHEN, SYDVKM. The CDR3 has 16 amino acids. In DNA, the CDR3 is TGTGCCAGCAGTTTAACAGGGGTGGAGCCTCCCTATGGCTACACCTTC. It specifies CASSLTGVEPPYGYTF.